The 29 T cell receptor beta chains below come from one sample, sequenced in a study of blood T cell repertoires in COVID-19. Here immunoSEQ multiplex PCR was the method, and the copy in TCRdb shows in-frame clones only, minus some. The table lists hundreds of thousands of clones, roughly 85% of them singletons. The specimen was peripheral blood. These receptor sequences come from a man aged 50-59 years with COVID-19, enrolled during active disease.

The rearrangement links TRBV9 to TRBJ2-4; the match to TRBD2 covers 11 bases. V dropped 4 bases and J dropped 2; count of bases not matched to a gene: 5. CDR3 length: 16 residues. Per germline, CDR1 SGDLS and CDR2 YYNGEE. The chain's CDR3 is CASSPLAGGPKNIQYF. CDR3 DNA: TGTGCCAGCAGCCCATTAGCGGGGGGGCCCAAAAACATTCAGTACTTC.

The gene calls are TRBV27 and TRBJ2-7, with 8 nucleotides matching TRBD1. CDR3 length: 13 amino acids. The V segment lost 2 bases and the J segment 3 bases; nucleotides outside the gene matches: 0. CDR1 is MNHEY, CDR2 SMNVEV, per germline (reference sequence). Here the CDR3 reads CASSLTGGYEQYF. In DNA, the CDR3 is TGTGCCAGCAGTTTAACAGGGGGCTACGAGCAGTACTTC.

This chain links TRBV2 with TRBJ2-4; 7 positions match TRBD2. The CDR3 has 13 residues. With V trimmed by 9 bases and J by 1 base, 3 bases remained unmatched. Germline lookup yields CDR1 SNHLY and CDR2 FYNNEI. The CDR3: CASSGYAKNIQYF. The DNA for the CDR3 is TGTGCCAGTAGCGGGTACGCCAAAAACATTCAGTACTTC.

This chain uses TRBV5-1 with TRBJ1-2; 9 nucleotides line up with TRBD1. V gave up 0 bases and J gave up 8 bases; unmatched junction bases: 5. CDR3 size: 14 residues. Germline CDR1 is SGHRS and CDR2 is YFSETQ. The CDR3 DNA reads as TGCGCCAGCAGCTTGGGGGACAGGGCACAGGGCTACACCTTC. Translating it yields CASSLGDRAQGYTF.

The V gene is TRBV9, the J gene TRBJ2-3; 9 bases are shared with TRBD2. V dropped 3 bases and J dropped 4; count of bases not matched to a gene: 3. CDR1 and CDR2 from the germline V gene are SGDLS and YYNGEE. This CDR3 comprises 14 residues. This chain's CDR3 is CASSGGGGADTQYF. The CDR3 region has the DNA TGTGCCAGCAGCGGTGGCGGGGGGGCAGATACGCAGTATTTT.

The chain couples TRBV4-1 to TRBJ2-1, with 8 bases lining up with TRBD1. The CDR3 consists of 15 residues. Germline V gene sequence: CDR1 MGHRA, CDR2 YSYEKL. The V segment lost 3 bases and the J segment 5 bases; nucleotides outside the gene matches: 6. The CDR3 sequence is CASSHFRGPNNEQFF. CDR3 bases: TGCGCCAGCAGCCACTTCAGGGGGCCCAACAATGAGCAGTTCTTC.

The chain recombines TRBV25-1 with TRBJ2-3; tentative D call: TRBD1 (5 bases). This CDR3 region has 15 residues. CDR1 and CDR2 from the germline V gene are MGHDK and SYGVNS. V was trimmed by 1 base and J by 2 bases, leaving 10 bases between them. The CDR3 loop reads CASSESGAYTDTQYF. The CDR3, as DNA: TGTGCCAGCAGTGAATCTGGGGCGTACACAGATACGCAGTATTTT. Full variable domain (outside the CDR3, taken from reference TRBV25-1 and TRBJ2-3): EADIYQTPRYLVIGTGKKITLECSQTMGHDKMYWYQQDPGMELHLIHYSYGVNSTEKGDLSSESTVSRIRTEHFPLTLESARPSHTSQYLCASSESGAYTDTQYFGPGTRLTVL.

This chain connects TRBV5-1 to TRBJ2-1; 7 bases align to TRBD1. The germline gives CDR1 SGHRS, CDR2 YFSETQ. The V gene end was trimmed by 4 bases and the J gene end by 7 bases; junction bases not matched to a gene: 5. The CDR3 is 13 amino acids. CDR3 coding DNA: TGCGCCAGCAGCCCGACAGGGCGGAATGAGCAGTTCTTC. Encoded protein: CASSPTGRNEQFF.

This chain uses TRBV5-6 with TRBJ2-1; 7 bases agree with TRBD1. Germline V gene sequence: CDR1 SGHDT, CDR2 YYEEEE. The CDR3 spans 16 residues. J gave up 0 bases and V 2 bases, and 5 bases lay outside the gene matches. The CDR3 protein is CASSFEQGSSYNEQFF. CDR3 sequence (DNA): TGTGCCAGCAGCTTTGAACAGGGGAGCTCCTACAATGAGCAGTTCTTC.

The chain recombines TRBV5-1 with TRBJ2-3, with 7 bases identical to TRBD1. In germline, CDR1 is SGHRS, CDR2 YFSETQ. This CDR3 has 14 amino acids. V lost 5 bases to trimming and J lost 1 base; unmatched junction nucleotides: 4. CDR3 amino acids: CASRQDRGTDTQYF. CDR3 bases: TGCGCCAGCAGACAAGACAGGGGCACAGATACGCAGTATTTT. The full variable domain, in which reference TRBV5-1 and TRBJ2-3 provide the parts outside the CDR3, is KAGVTQTPRYLIKTRGQQVTLSCSPISGHRSVSWYQQTPGQGLQFLFEYFSETQRNKGNFPGRFSGRQFSNSRSEMNVSTLELGDSALYLCASRQDRGTDTQYFGPGTRLTVL.

V gene TRBV6-2 or TRBV6-3 combines with J gene TRBJ2-2; 8 bases map to TRBD1. J gave up 4 bases and V 5 bases, and 3 bases lay outside the gene matches. The CDR3 loop spans 14 amino acids. Germline V lookup: CDR1 MNHEY, CDR2 SVGEGT. CDR3 nucleotides: TGTGCCAGCAGTGTACAGGGGGTCACCGGGGAGCTGTTTTTT. This gives the protein CASSVQGVTGELFF.

J is TRBJ2-7 and V is TRBV4-3; 9 bases align to TRBD2. Germline V lookup: CDR1 LGHNA, CDR2 YSLEER. The length of the CDR3 is 16 residues. Trimming cost V 0 bases and J 2 bases; bases outside gene matches: 5. The CDR3 sequence is CASSQDPLAGPYEQYF. As DNA, the CDR3 is TGCGCCAGCAGCCAAGATCCACTAGCGGGCCCCTACGAGCAGTACTTC.

The gene calls are TRBV2 and TRBJ1-2; perhaps TRBD1 as D (6 bases). The CDR3 has 12 residues. Between the trimmed V and J ends, which lost 6 bases and 5 bases, there was a span of 10 bases. CDR1 is SNHLY and CDR2 is FYNNEI in the germline V gene. The CDR3 DNA is TGTGCCAGCAGAGGACAGACTTATGGCTACACCTTC. It specifies CASRGQTYGYTF.

The chain recombines TRBV19 with TRBJ2-4, with 9 bases identical to TRBD1. V lost 5 bases to trimming and J lost 8 bases; unmatched junction nucleotides: 10. Germline loops: CDR1 LNHDA, CDR2 SQIVND (reference sequence). CDR3 length: 15 residues. The CDR3 loop reads CASSGGTGLRDIQYF. CDR3 coding DNA: TGTGCCAGTAGTGGGGGGACAGGGTTGCGGGACATTCAGTACTTC.

In nucleotides, the CDR3 is TGCGCCAGCAGCGTGGACAGACCACAAGAGACCCAGTACTTC. This translates into CASSVDRPQETQYF. This chain connects TRBV5-1 to TRBJ2-5, with D perhaps TRBD1 (6 bases). Trimming shortened V by 4 bases and J by 2 bases, and 12 bases separated the two germline ends. CDR3 length: 14 residues. CDR1 and CDR2 (germline): SGHRS, YFSETQ.

The sample holds one count of this clone. The chain carries TRBV9 and TRBJ2-2; D is undetermined. Trimming took 0 bases from V and 5 from J, leaving 5 bases between them. This CDR3 is 13 amino acids long. Germline CDR1 SGDLS, CDR2 YYNGEE. CDR3 amino acids: CASSVGLTGELFF. In DNA, the CDR3 is TGTGCCAGCAGCGTAGGTCTTACCGGGGAGCTGTTTTTT. Drawing the rest from reference TRBV9 and TRBJ2-2, the complete variable domain is DSGVTQTPKHLITATGQRVTLRCSPRSGDLSVYWYQQSLDQGLQFLIQYYNGEERAKGNILERFSAQQFPDLHSELNLSSLELGDSALYFCASSVGLTGELFFGEGSRLTVL.

The chain uses TRBV5-6 and TRBJ1-2, with D possibly TRBD1 on 5 matching bases. CDR3 size: 13 residues. Trimming stripped 0 bases from V and 14 bases from J, with 17 bases between. CDR1 is SGHDT and CDR2 is YYEEEE in the germline V gene. The CDR3 is CASSLGRVGFVTF. The CDR3 nucleotides are TGTGCCAGCAGCTTGGGCAGGGTAGGATTTGTGACCTTC.

This chain uses TRBV7-2 with TRBJ2-5, with D possibly TRBD2 on 5 matching bases. V gave up 3 bases and J gave up 0 bases, with 8 bases separating them. The CDR3 totals 14 residues. CDR1 and CDR2 from the germline V gene are SGHTA and FQGNSA. The CDR3 protein is CASSLDWNQETQYF. The CDR3 DNA reads as TGTGCCAGCAGCTTGGACTGGAACCAAGAGACCCAGTACTTC.

The V and J genes are TRBV5-4 and TRBJ2-5, with TRBD1 matching 12 bases. The CDR3 sequence is 17 residues long. With V trimmed by 3 bases and J by 4 bases, 10 bases remained unmatched. Germline lookup yields CDR1 SGHNT and CDR2 YYREEE (reference sequence). In DNA form, the CDR3 reads TGTGCCAGCAGCTCGACGGCGGGACAGGGGGCAGGAGAGACCCAGTACTTC. Protein: CASSSTAGQGAGETQYF.

The J gene is TRBJ1-3, the V gene TRBV30; D may be TRBD1 (5 bases). Germline CDR1 GTSNPN, CDR2 SVGIG (reference sequence). Trimming pared 0 bases from V and 4 bases from J, leaving 13 bases between. The CDR3 loop spans 15 amino acids. This CDR3 reads CAWSVAGILGNTIYF. For the CDR3, the DNA is TGTGCCTGGAGTGTCGCAGGGATATTGGGAAACACCATATATTTT.

The chain links TRBV12-3 or TRBV12-4 to TRBJ2-3; D remains unclear. V lost 3 bases and J lost 6, with 7 bases in between. This CDR3 has 12 amino acids. The CDR3 is CASSFIGDTQYF. CDR3 sequence (DNA): TGTGCCAGCAGTTTCATCGGGGATACGCAGTATTTT.

This clone appeared a single time. The CDR3 nucleotides are TGCAGCGTTGAGCTAGACAGTGTCACCGGGGAGCTGTTTTTT. This codes for CSVELDSVTGELFF. V and J are TRBV29-1 and TRBJ2-2; tentative D call: TRBD1 (5 bases). This CDR3 is built from 14 residues. CDR1 and CDR2 (germline): SQVTM, ANQGSEA. Deletions cut 3 bases from V and 4 bases from J, with 12 bases between.

Written as DNA, the CDR3 is TGTGCCAGTAGTTACGGGAGGAAGGGCACTGAAGCTTTCTTT. As protein: CASSYGRKGTEAFF. The rearrangement joins TRBV19 to TRBJ1-1; no firm D call. This CDR3 spans 14 amino acids. From germline, CDR1 is LNHDA and CDR2 SQIVND (reference sequence). The V gene lost 5 bases and the J gene lost 4 bases, with 14 bases spanning the gap.

This clone was picked up a small number of times. V gene TRBV29-1 combines with J gene TRBJ1-2, with unresolved D. CDR1 is SQVTM, CDR2 ANQGSEA, per germline. V lost 4 bases and J lost 4, with 7 bases in between. This CDR3 contains 11 residues. CDR3 DNA: TGCAGCGTTGCCGGGATCTATGGCTACACCTTC. Encoded protein: CSVAGIYGYTF.

The rearrangement links TRBV18 to TRBJ1-6, with no clear D. This CDR3 has 16 residues. Germline CDR1 and CDR2: KGHSH and LQKENI. The V end lost 2 bases, the J end lost 0 bases, and 8 bases lay between the germline ends. CDR3: CASSPGRDSYNSPLHF. The CDR3 DNA is TGTGCCAGCTCACCAGGGAGGGACTCCTATAATTCACCCCTCCACTTT.

Remarks on this clone: The sample contains more than one DNA sequence encoding this CDR3. V is TRBV4-2 and J is TRBJ2-7; 7 bases are a match to TRBD1. With V trimmed by 1 base and J by 3 bases, 3 bases remained unmatched. CDR1 and CDR2 from the germline V gene are LGHNA and YNFKEQ. CDR3 length: 14 amino acids. This CDR3 is CASSQGQGDYEQYF. The CDR3, as DNA: TGTGCCAGCAGCCAAGGGCAGGGGGACTACGAGCAGTACTTC.

This rearrangement joins TRBV6-5 to TRBJ2-7; a possible D gene is TRBD2 (7 bases). The V end was cut by 8 bases, the J end by 0 bases, with 11 bases between. Germline V lookup: CDR1 MNHEY, CDR2 SVGAGI. The CDR3 totals 13 residues. CDR3: CASRGAISYEQYF. In DNA, the CDR3 is TGTGCCAGCCGGGGGGCCATCTCCTACGAGCAGTACTTC.

This rearrangement joins TRBV2 to TRBJ1-5, with D unclear. Germline V gene lookup returns CDR1 SNHLY and CDR2 FYNNEI. V lost 5 bases and J 0 bases, leaving 11 bases between the germline ends. The CDR3 is 15 residues long. CDR3 in amino acids: CASSSTSYSNQPQHF. CDR3 nucleotide sequence: TGTGCCAGCAGTTCGACAAGTTATAGCAATCAGCCCCAGCATTTT.

The chain joins TRBV5-4 to TRBJ1-5, with D uncertain. Germline-derived CDR1 and CDR2 are SGHNT and YYREEE (reference sequence). The CDR3 runs to 13 residues. Trimming shortened V by 6 bases and J by 7 bases, and 14 bases separated the two germline ends. The CDR3: CASTNLPGQPQHF. The CDR3, as DNA: TGTGCCAGCACCAACCTCCCTGGCCAGCCCCAGCATTTT.